The 15 T cell receptor beta chains reported below all come from one sample, sequenced in a study of type 1 and type 2 diabetes patients. Genomic DNA was the PCR template. A primer set of 30 forward and 13 reverse primers amplified the CDR3. Each CDR3 protein gets one entry after TCRdb re-called the multiplex PCR reads with MiXCR. The sample shows 250,000 to 300,000 distinct CDR3 sequences, around 47% of them seen only once. The specimen sequenced was peripheral blood mononuclear cells (PBMCs). The receptors shown here come from a man between 18 and 35 years old with type 2 diabetes.

With respect to this clonotype: The junction differs from germline at one of its ends, possibly a read error. The rearrangement joins TRBV7-6 to TRBJ2-5, with 11 bases fitting TRBD2. Germline V gene sequence: CDR1 SGHVS, CDR2 FNYEAQ. The CDR3 is 20 residues long. The CDR3 protein is CASSPLSGAMLAGGSETQYF. The CDR3 DNA reads TGTGCTAGCAGCCCATTAAGTGGGGCGATGCTAGCGGGAGGTTCAGAGACCCAGTACTTC.

This clonotype was counted at least ten times. This chain connects TRBV6-2 or TRBV6-3 to TRBJ2-7; D not certain. The V end was cut by 0 bases, the J end by 3 bases, with 6 bases between. The CDR3 totals 13 residues. Germline loops: CDR1 MNHEY, CDR2 SVGEGT. DNA for the CDR3: TGTGCCAGCAGTTACTCGAATGTCTACGAGCAGTACTTC. Protein sequence: CASSYSNVYEQYF.

This rearrangement joins TRBV25-1 to TRBJ2-2; possibly TRBD2 for D (5 bases). Germline CDR1 MGHDK, CDR2 SYGVNS. V was clipped by 7 bases and J by 1 base, with 10 bases between them. The CDR3 runs to 14 residues. The CDR3 DNA follows: TGTGCCAGCAATCGTCGGGGGAACACCGGGGAGCTGTTTTTT. Its protein is CASNRRGNTGELFF.

This clonotype has at least ten counts. The rearrangement links TRBV2 to TRBJ1-1, with D possibly TRBD1 on 5 matching bases. The germline CDR1 and CDR2 sequences are SNHLY and FYNNEI. This CDR3 comprises 14 residues. The V end lost 3 bases, the J end lost 0 bases, and 8 bases lay between the germline ends. The CDR3 bases are TGTGCCAGCAGTGAGGGGGGAATGAACACTGAAGCTTTCTTT. It specifies CASSEGGMNTEAFF.

The rearrangement joins TRBV25-1 to TRBJ2-7, with D possibly matching TRBD1 (5 bases). Trimming stripped 7 bases from V and 3 bases from J, with 10 bases between. CDR1 is MGHDK, CDR2 SYGVNS, per germline. The CDR3 extends over 12 amino acids. CDR3 in amino acids: CASIPDSYEQYF. The CDR3 DNA reads as TGTGCCAGCATTCCAGACAGCTACGAGCAGTACTTC.

The chain recombines TRBV2 with TRBJ2-6; D not resolved. Trimming shortened V by 6 bases and J by 1 base, and 10 bases separated the two germline ends. The CDR3 runs to 15 residues. In germline, CDR1 is SNHLY, CDR2 FYNNEI. This CDR3 reads CASRPVGSGANVLTF. The CDR3 region has the DNA TGTGCCAGCAGACCAGTCGGTTCTGGGGCCAACGTCCTGACTTTC.

About this clonotype itself: The DNA is left out, because the CDR3 cannot be placed on it with certainty; the CDR3 is given as TCRdb lists it. This chain links TRBV29-1 with TRBJ1-1; TRBD1 is the table's D call, not checked against the DNA. CDR1 is SQVTM, CDR2 ANQGSEA, per germline. The CDR3 has 13 residues if both end residues are counted. The CDR3 protein is CSVGQGSNTEACF.

The V gene is TRBV10-1, the J gene TRBJ2-7, with D perhaps matching TRBD2 (6 bases). There are 15 residues in the CDR3. Germline loops: CDR1 WNHNN, CDR2 SYGVQD (reference sequence). Trimming stripped 8 bases from V and 6 bases from J, with 23 bases between. The chain's CDR3 is CASGPGGSGVREQYF. The CDR3 nucleotides read TGCGCCAGCGGCCCCGGCGGGTCGGGGGTTCGCGAGCAGTACTTC.

The chain joins TRBV20-1 to TRBJ2-5; D remains ambiguous. CDR3 length: 13 amino acids. Germline assignment: CDR1 DFQATT and CDR2 SNEGSKA (reference sequence). V was shortened by 1 base and J by 5 bases, with 11 bases between the two germline ends. The CDR3 coding sequence is TGCAGTGCTAGAGGGGCCACGCAGGAGACCCAGTACTTC. Translated, it gives CSARGATQETQYF.

Only a few counts were recorded for this clonotype. This rearrangement joins TRBV7-2 to TRBJ2-2, with D possibly being TRBD1 (6 bases). This CDR3 contains 11 residues. Germline CDR1 reads SGHTA; CDR2 reads FQGNSA. Trimming took 9 bases from V and 6 from J, leaving 8 bases between them. The CDR3 coding sequence is TGTGCCAGTGAGGGGGCCGGGGAGCTGTTTTTT. It translates to CASEGAGELFF.

The chain couples TRBV19 to TRBJ2-5; D might be TRBD2 (6 bases). Trimming took 4 bases from V and 4 from J, leaving 16 bases between them. Looked up from germline, CDR1 is LNHDA and CDR2 is SQIVND (reference sequence). The CDR3 loop spans 15 amino acids. The CDR3 loop reads CASSRNAAGGETQYF. DNA for the CDR3: TGTGCCAGTAGTAGGAACGCGGCCGGGGGAGAGACCCAGTACTTC.

This clonotype was seen only once. The rearrangement joins TRBV4-3 to TRBJ2-1; 9 bases fit TRBD1. Unmatched junction bases numbered 9, after V lost 4 bases and J lost 8 bases. Germline V gives CDR1 LGHNA, CDR2 YSLEER. The CDR3 is 15 residues long. CDR3 region: CASSPRDRDSYEQFF. CDR3 in DNA: TGCGCCAGCAGCCCCCGGGACAGGGATTCTTATGAGCAGTTCTTC.

The sample holds a few counts of this clonotype. V usage is TRBV13 and J usage is TRBJ2-5; 7 positions agree with TRBD2. This CDR3 region has 13 residues. Trimming cost V 5 bases and J 3 bases; bases outside gene matches: 3. The germline gives CDR1 PRHDT, CDR2 FYEKMQ (reference sequence). CDR3 sequence (DNA): TGTGCCAGCAGCCAAGGACTAGAAGAGACCCAGTACTTC. The encoded protein is CASSQGLEETQYF.

The chain recombines TRBV5-1 with TRBJ2-7; TRBD1 agrees at 7 bases. The V gene's germline CDR1 is SGHRS and CDR2 YFSETQ. The length of the CDR3 is 14 residues. V was pared by 4 bases and J by 6 bases, with 10 bases of the junction left unmatched. This CDR3 reads CASSLETGLGEQYF. As DNA, the CDR3 is TGCGCCAGCAGCCTGGAGACAGGGCTAGGCGAGCAGTACTTC.

The genes are TRBV9 and TRBJ2-6; tentative D call: TRBD1 (6 bases). The germline V and J ends were trimmed by 0 bases and 1 base, with 14 bases remaining between them. Germline CDR1 SGDLS, CDR2 YYNGEE. CDR3 length: 18 residues. CDR3 nucleotide sequence: TGTGCCAGCAGCGTAGCTGGGGGCGTCAAGTCTGGGGCCAACGTCCTGACTTTC. This translates into CASSVAGGVKSGANVLTF.